This entry describes one T cell receptor (beta chain). Its target is unknown. The germline gene is not matched at one end of the junction; a read error may be the cause. Profiled with immunoSEQ multiplex PCR; TCRdb holds only in-frame clones, not every one. The sample has 45,000 to 65,000 clones; approximately 80% are singletons. This sample's time point: baseline pretreatment blood. The treatment was: 15 Gy SBRT to primary tumor, nephrectomy 4 weeks later. This renal cell carcinoma was of the clear cell type. CDR1 SNHLY and CDR2 FYNNEI come from the germline V gene. The CDR3 sequence is 13 residues long. These data belong to a study of radiation and T cells in renal cell carcinoma. Overall study results and limits: Top tumor clonotypes rose in blood 2 weeks post-radiation, then contracted.

This sequence joins TRBV2 and TRBJ1-2, with no clear D. The TCR was taken from a man between 60 and 75 years old with renal cell carcinoma. Source: blood, taken from a patient whose treatment included radiotherapy and nephrectomy. CDR3 region: CASREAERYGYTF. For the CDR3, the DNA is TGTGCCAGCAGAGAAGCTGAGCGCTATGGCTACACCTTC.